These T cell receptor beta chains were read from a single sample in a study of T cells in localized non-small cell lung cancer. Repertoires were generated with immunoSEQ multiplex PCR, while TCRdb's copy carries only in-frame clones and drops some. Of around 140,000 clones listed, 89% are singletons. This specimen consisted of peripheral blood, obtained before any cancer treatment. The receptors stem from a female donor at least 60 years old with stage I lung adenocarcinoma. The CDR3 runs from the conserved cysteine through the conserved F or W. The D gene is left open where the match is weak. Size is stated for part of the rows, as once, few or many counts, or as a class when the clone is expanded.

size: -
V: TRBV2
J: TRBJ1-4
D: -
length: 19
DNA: TGTGCCAGCAGTGCCCGTTCTGGGACGGCATTTAAGGGAGATGAAAAACTGTTTTTT
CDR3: CASSARSGTAFKGDEKLFF

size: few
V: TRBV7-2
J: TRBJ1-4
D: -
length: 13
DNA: TGTGCCAGCAGCTTAGACATGAATGAAAAACTGTTTTTT
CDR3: CASSLDMNEKLFF

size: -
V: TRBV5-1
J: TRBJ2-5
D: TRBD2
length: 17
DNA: TGCGCCAGCAGCGCCACCCTAGCGGGAGGTCCCCAAGAGACCCAGTACTTC
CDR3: CASSATLAGGPQETQYF

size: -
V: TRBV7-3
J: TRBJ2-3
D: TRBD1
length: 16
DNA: TGTGCCAGCGGACCGGGACAGGGGCTAGCCACAGATACGCAGTATTTT
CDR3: CASGPGQGLATDTQYF

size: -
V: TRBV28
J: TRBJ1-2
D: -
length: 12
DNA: TGTGCCAGCAGACCCTTGAAGGGCGGCTACACCTTC
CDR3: CASRPLKGGYTF

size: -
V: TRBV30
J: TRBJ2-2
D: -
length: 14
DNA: TGTGCCTGGCTCCTCCGGGATAACACCGGGGAGCTGTTTTTT
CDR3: CAWLLRDNTGELFF

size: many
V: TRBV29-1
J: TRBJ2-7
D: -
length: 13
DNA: TGCAGCGTTGAGGGGCAGGGTGCCTACGAGCAGTACTTC
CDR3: CSVEGQGAYEQYF

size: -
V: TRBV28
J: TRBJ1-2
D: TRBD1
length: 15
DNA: TGTGCCAGCAGTCCCAGCCTGGGACAGACTTATGGCTACACCTTC
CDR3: CASSPSLGQTYGYTF

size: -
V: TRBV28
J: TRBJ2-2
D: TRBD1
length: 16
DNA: TGTGCCAGCACCGAAACCCGACAGGGCCGGACCGGGGAGCTGTTTTTT
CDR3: CASTETRQGRTGELFF

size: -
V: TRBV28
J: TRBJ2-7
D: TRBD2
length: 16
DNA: TGTGCCAGCAGAAGTGGGACTAGCGGGAGGGGTTACGAGCAGTACTTC
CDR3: CASRSGTSGRGYEQYF

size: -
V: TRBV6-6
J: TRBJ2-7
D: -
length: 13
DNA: TGTGCCAGCAGTTACTCACTGGGCTACGAGCAGTACTTC
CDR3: CASSYSLGYEQYF

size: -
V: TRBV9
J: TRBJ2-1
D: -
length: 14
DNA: TGTGCCAGCAGCAGGGCGGGAACCTACAATGAGCAGTTCTTC
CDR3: CASSRAGTYNEQFF

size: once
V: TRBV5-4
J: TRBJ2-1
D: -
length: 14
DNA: TGTGCCAGCAGCACCCCTAGGGTCTACAATGAGCAGTTCTTC
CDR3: CASSTPRVYNEQFF

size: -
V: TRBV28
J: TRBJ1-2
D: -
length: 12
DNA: TGTGCCAGCAGCCCGGCGTTGGGGGGCTACACCTTC
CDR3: CASSPALGGYTF

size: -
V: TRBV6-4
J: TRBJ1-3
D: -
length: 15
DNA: TGTGCCAGCAGTGGGGCCGACAACTCTGGAAACACCATATATTTT
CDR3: CASSGADNSGNTIYF

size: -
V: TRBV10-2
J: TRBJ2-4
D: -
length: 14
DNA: TGCGCCAGCAGTGAGGCAGGGGTCAAAAACATTCAGTACTTC
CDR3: CASSEAGVKNIQYF

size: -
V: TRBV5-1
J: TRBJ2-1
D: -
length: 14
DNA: TGCGCCAGCAGCTTGGGATTGGTTCTCAATGAGCAGTTCTTC
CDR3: CASSLGLVLNEQFF

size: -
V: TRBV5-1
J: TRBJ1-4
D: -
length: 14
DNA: TGCGCCAGCAGCTTAACGTCGACTAATGAAAAACTGTTTTTT
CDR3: CASSLTSTNEKLFF

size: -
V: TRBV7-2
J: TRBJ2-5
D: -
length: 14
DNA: TGTGCCAGCAGCTTAAGGAGGGGACGGGAGACCCAGTACTTC
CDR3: CASSLRRGRETQYF

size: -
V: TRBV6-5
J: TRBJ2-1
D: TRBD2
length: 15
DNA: TGTGCCACCGAACGTAGCGGGTTAAGCTACAATGAGCAGTTCTTC
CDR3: CATERSGLSYNEQFF

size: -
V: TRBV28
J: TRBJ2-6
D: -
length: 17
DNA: TGTGCCAGCAGTCCGGCCGACGGAGGGGATGGGGCCAACGTCCTGACTTTC
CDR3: CASSPADGGDGANVLTF

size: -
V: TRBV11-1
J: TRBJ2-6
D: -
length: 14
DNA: TGTGCCAGCACCAGGGACATTGGGGCCAACGTCCTGACTTTC
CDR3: CASTRDIGANVLTF

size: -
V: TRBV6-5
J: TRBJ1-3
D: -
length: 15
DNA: TGTGCCAGCAGTTACCTCTCAGCGGCTGGAAACACCATATATTTT
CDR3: CASSYLSAAGNTIYF

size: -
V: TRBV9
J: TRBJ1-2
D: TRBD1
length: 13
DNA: TGTGCCAGCAGCGTGGGACAGAACTATGGCTACACCTTC
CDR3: CASSVGQNYGYTF

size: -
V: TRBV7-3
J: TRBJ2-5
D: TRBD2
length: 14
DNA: TGTGCCAGCAGTCTTAGCGGGAGGGGAGAGACCCAGTACTTC
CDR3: CASSLSGRGETQYF

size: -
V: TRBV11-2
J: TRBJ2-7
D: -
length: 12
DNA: TGTGCCAGTAAAAGGGGGGCTTACGAGCAGTACTTC
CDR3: CASKRGAYEQYF

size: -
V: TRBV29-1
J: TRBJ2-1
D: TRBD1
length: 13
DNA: TGCAGCGTTGAGCGGGACAGGGACAATGAGCAGTTCTTC
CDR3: CSVERDRDNEQFF

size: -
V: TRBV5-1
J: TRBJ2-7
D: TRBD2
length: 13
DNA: TGCGCCAGCAGTTGGGGCGGGACTAACGAGCAGTACTTC
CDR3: CASSWGGTNEQYF

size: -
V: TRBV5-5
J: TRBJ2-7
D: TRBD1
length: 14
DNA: TGTGCCAGCAGCGGCGTCTCTAGGGGGCTCGAGCAGTACTTC
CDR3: CASSGVSRGLEQYF

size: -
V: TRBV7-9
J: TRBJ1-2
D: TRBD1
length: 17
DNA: TGTGCCAGCAGCAAGCTCCGGGACAGGGGTTTTGACTATGGCTACACCTTC
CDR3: CASSKLRDRGFDYGYTF

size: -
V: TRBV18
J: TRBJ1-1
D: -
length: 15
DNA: TGTGCCAGCTCACCAGCGCTACAGGCGAACACTGAAGCTTTCTTT
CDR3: CASSPALQANTEAFF

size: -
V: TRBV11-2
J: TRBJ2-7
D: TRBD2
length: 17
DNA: TGTGCCAGCAGCTTTCTAGCGGGAGGGCCCTCTGGGTACGAGCAGTACTTC
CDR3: CASSFLAGGPSGYEQYF

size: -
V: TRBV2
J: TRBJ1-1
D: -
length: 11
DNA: TGTGCCAGCAGTGGGGGGGGAGGAGCTTTCTTT
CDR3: CASSGGGGAFF

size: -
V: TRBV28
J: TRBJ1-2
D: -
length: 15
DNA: TGTGCCAGCGGTCGGGGCGGAGCCACCAACTATGGCTACACCTTC
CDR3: CASGRGGATNYGYTF

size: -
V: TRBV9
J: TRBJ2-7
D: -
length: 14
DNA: TGTGCCAGCAGCGTAGTCGGGATCAAGGGCGAGCAGTACTTC
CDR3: CASSVVGIKGEQYF

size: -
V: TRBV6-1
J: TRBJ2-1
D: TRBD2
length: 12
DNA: TGTGCCAGCATTATGGGGGGGAATGAGCAGTTCTTC
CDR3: CASIMGGNEQFF